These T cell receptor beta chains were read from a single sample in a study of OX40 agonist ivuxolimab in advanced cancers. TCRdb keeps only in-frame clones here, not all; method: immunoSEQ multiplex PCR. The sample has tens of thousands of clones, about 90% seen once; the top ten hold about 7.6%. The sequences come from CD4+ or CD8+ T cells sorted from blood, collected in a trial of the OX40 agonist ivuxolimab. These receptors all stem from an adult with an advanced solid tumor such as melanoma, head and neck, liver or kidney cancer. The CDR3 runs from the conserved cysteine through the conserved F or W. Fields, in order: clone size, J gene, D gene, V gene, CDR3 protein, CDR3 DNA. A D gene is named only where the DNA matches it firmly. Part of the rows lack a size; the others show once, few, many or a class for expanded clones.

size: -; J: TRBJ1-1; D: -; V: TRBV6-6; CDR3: CASSVTTEAFF; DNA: TGTGCCAGCAGTGTGACCACTGAAGCTTTCTTT
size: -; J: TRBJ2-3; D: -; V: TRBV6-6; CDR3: CASTPWEGEGRDTQYF; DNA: TGTGCCAGCACCCCATGGGAGGGGGAGGGCCGGGATACGCAGTATTTT
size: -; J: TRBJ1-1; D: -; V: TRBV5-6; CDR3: CASSSLGVGTEAFF; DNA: TGTGCCAGCAGTTCATTAGGGGTCGGAACTGAAGCTTTCTTT
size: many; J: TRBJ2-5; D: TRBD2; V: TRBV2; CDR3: CASSSGIEETQYF; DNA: TGTGCCAGCTCCAGCGGGATAGAAGAGACCCAGTACTTC
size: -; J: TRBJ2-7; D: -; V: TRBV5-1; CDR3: CASSLAASYEQYF; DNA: TGCGCCAGCAGCTTGGCAGCGTCCTACGAGCAGTACTTC
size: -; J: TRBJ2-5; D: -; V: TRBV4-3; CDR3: CASSQEGGNSEAETQYF; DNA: TGCGCCAGCAGCCAAGAAGGCGGAAACAGTGAGGCGGAGACCCAGTACTTC
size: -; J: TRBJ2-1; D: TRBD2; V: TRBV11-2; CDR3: CASSLVSGGYNEQFF; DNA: TGTGCCAGCAGCTTAGTGAGCGGGGGGTACAATGAGCAGTTCTTC
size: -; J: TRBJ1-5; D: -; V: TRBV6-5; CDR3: CASSLQGPTNQPQHF; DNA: TGTGCCAGCAGTCTACAGGGACCGACCAATCAGCCCCAGCATTTT
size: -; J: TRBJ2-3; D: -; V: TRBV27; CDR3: CASSLILGTDTQYF; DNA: TGTGCCAGCAGTTTAATCTTAGGGACAGATACGCAGTATTTT
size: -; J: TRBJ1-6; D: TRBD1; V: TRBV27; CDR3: CASRWGQGASPLHF; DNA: TGTGCCAGCAGGTGGGGACAGGGGGCCTCACCCCTCCACTTT
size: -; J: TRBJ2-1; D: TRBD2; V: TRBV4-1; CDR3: CASSPKAGGDYNEQFF; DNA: TGCGCCAGCAGCCCCAAAGCGGGGGGCGATTACAATGAGCAGTTCTTC
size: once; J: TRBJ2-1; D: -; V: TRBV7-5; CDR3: CARSLGLAGDLSYNEQFF; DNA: TGTGCCAGAAGCCTGGGACTAGCGGGAGACCTCTCCTACAATGAGCAGTTCTTC
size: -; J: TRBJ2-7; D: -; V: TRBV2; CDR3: CASSEFWNEQYF; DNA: TGTGCCAGCAGTGAATTTTGGAACGAGCAGTACTTC
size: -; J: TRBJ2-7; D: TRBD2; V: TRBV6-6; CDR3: CASRLAGSSYEQYF; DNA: TGTGCCAGCAGGTTAGCGGGTAGCTCCTACGAGCAGTACTTC
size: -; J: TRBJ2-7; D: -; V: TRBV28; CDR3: CASSSLWERVVYEQYF; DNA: TGTGCCAGCAGTTCCCTTTGGGAGCGGGTTGTCTACGAGCAGTACTTC
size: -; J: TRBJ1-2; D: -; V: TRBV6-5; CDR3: CASSYSGDGYTF; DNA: TGTGCCAGCAGTTACTCAGGGGATGGCTACACCTTC
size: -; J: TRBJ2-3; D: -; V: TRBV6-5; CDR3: CASSWMGDTDTQYF; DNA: TGTGCCAGCAGTTGGATGGGCGACACAGATACGCAGTATTTT
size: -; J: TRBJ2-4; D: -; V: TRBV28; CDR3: CASSEPDGTGFLAKNIQYF; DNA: TGTGCCAGCAGTGAACCCGACGGGACGGGCTTTCTAGCCAAAAACATTCAGTACTTC
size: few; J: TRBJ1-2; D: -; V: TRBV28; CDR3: CASSGGSGYTF; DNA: TGTGCCAGCAGTGGTGGATCTGGCTACACCTTC
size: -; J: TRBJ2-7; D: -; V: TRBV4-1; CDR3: CASRGTYEQYF; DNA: TGCGCCAGCAGAGGTACCTACGAGCAGTACTTC
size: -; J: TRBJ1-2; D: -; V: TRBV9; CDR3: CASSVDGVDDGYTF; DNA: TGTGCCAGCAGCGTAGATGGGGTAGATGATGGCTACACCTTC
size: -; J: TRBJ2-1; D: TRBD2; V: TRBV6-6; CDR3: CASTKALAGEQFF; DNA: TGTGCCAGCACGAAGGCACTAGCGGGTGAGCAGTTCTTC